The clone carrying this T cell receptor (beta chain) appeared a single time. The data belong to a study of blood T cell repertoires in COVID-19. Profiled with immunoSEQ multiplex PCR; TCRdb holds only in-frame clones, not every one. The sample has approximately 130,000 clones, 70% to 80% seen once. The length of the CDR3 is 15 residues. Germline trimming cut 7 bases from V and 0 bases from J; bases unmatched to any gene: 6. Looked up from germline, CDR1 is MDHEN and CDR2 is SYDVKM. Material for sequencing was peripheral blood. The rearrangement links TRBV28 to TRBJ2-4, with TRBD2 identical over 7 bases. The TCR was taken from a human donor in a cohort sampled during active COVID-19. CDR3 sequence: CASTLGGLAKNIQYF. The CDR3 DNA reads as TGTGCCAGCACCCTGGGAGGGCTAGCCAAAAACATTCAGTACTTC.